This TCR beta chain was found in a study of chemoradiotherapy in HPV16-positive cancers. Overall study findings and caveats: For HPV16-positive patients, expanding HPV-responsive T cells associated with longer recurrence-free survival. Candidate HPV-specific clones and E7-related TCR motifs grew in tumor during treatment.

Using immunoSEQ multiplex PCR, the repertoire was profiled, and TCRdb retains in-frame clones only, with some absent. The sample has about 20,000 clones, 86% seen once. The germline V gene encodes CDR1 SGDLS and CDR2 YYNGEE. The CDR3 sequence is 12 residues long. Trimming stripped 0 bases from V and 3 bases from J, with 1 base between. Comments on this clone: The antigen remains undetermined.

The chain couples TRBV9 to TRBJ1-3; D is ambiguous. This clonotype was sampled from a human donor with HPV-associated anogenital cancer. The sample here was blood, taken from a patient who underwent chemoradiotherapy. CDR3: CASSVVGNTIYF. The CDR3 DNA reads TGTGCCAGCAGCGTAGTTGGAAACACCATATATTTT.